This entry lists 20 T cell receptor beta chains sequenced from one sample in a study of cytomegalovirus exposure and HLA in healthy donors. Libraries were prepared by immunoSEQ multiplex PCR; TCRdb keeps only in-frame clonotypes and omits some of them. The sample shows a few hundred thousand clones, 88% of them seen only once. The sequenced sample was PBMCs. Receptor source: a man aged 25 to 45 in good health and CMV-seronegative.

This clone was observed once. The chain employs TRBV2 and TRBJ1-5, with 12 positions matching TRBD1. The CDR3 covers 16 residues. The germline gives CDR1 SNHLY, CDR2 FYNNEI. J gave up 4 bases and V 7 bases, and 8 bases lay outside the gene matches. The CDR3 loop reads CASKGTGGRENQPQHF. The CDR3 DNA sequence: TGTGCCAGCAAGGGGACAGGGGGCAGAGAAAATCAGCCCCAGCATTTT.

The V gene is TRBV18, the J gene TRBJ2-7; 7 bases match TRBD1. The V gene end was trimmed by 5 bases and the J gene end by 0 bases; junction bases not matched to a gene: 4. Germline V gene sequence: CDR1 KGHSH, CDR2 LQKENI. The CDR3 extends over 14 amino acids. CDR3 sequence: CASSRGGTSYEQYF. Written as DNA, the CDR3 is TGTGCCAGCTCAAGAGGGGGCACCTCCTACGAGCAGTACTTC.

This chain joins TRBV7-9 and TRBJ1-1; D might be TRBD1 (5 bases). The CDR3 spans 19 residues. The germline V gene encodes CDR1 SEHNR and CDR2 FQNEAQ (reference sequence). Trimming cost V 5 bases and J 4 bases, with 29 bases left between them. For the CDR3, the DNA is TGTGCCAGCAGCCCCCAGGTTGATCTTGGGGCAGGTGGTCGCACTGAAGCTTTCTTT. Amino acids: CASSPQVDLGAGGRTEAFF.

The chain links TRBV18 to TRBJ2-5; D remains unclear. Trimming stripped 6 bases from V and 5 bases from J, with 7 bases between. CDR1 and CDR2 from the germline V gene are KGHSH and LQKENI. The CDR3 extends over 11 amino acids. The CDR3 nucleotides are TGTGCCAGCTCGCTCGGGGAGACCCAGTACTTC. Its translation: CASSLGETQYF.

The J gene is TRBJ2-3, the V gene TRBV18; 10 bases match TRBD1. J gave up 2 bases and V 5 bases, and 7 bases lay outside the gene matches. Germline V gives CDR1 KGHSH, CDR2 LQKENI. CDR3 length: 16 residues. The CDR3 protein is CASSTTGGLPTDTQYF. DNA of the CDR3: TGTGCCAGCTCAACGACAGGGGGCTTACCCACAGATACGCAGTATTTT.

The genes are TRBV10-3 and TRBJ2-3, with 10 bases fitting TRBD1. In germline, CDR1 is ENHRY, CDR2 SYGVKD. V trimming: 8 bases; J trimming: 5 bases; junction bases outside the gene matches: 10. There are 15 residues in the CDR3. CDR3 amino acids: CAIGMGTGVIDTQYF. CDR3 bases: TGTGCCATCGGAATGGGGACAGGGGTTATAGATACGCAGTATTTT.

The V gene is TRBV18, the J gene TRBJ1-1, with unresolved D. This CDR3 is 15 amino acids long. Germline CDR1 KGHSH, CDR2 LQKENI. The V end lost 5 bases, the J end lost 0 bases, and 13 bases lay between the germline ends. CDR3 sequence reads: CASSTSQSMNTEAFF. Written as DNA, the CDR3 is TGTGCCAGCTCAACTTCACAGTCGATGAACACTGAAGCTTTCTTT. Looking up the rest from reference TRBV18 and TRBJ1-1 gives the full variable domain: NAGVMQNPRHLVRRRGQEARLRCSPMKGHSHVYWYRQLPEEGLKFMVYLQKENIIDESGMPKERFSAEFPKEGPSILRIQQVVRGDSAAYFCASSTSQSMNTEAFFGQGTRLTVV.

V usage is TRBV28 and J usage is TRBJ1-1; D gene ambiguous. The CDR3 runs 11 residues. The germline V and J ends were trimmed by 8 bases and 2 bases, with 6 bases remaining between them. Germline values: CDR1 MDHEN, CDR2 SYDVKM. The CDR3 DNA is TGTGCCAGCGGGCCTAACACTGAAGCTTTCTTT. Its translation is CASGPNTEAFF.

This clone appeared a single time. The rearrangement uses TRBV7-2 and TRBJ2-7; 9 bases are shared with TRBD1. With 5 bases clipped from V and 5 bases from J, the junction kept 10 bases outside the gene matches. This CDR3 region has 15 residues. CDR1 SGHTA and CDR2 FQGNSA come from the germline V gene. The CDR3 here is CASSPQGARVHEQYF. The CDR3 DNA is TGTGCCAGCAGCCCACAGGGGGCGAGGGTCCACGAGCAGTACTTC. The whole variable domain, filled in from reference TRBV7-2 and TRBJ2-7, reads GAGVSQSPSNKVTEKGKDVELRCDPISGHTALYWYRQSLGQGLEFLIYFQGNSAPDKSGLPSDRFSAERTGGSVSTLTIQRTQQEDSAVYLCASSPQGARVHEQYFGPGTRLTVT.

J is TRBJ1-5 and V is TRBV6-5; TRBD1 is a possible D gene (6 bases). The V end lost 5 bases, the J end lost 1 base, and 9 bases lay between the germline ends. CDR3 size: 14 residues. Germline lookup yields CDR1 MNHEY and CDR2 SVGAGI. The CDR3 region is CASSPQGSNQPQHF. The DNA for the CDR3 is TGTGCCAGCAGTCCCCAGGGGAGCAATCAGCCCCAGCATTTT.

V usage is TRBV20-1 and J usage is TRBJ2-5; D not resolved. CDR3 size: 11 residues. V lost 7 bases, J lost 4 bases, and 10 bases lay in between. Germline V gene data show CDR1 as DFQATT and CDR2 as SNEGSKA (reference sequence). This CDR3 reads CSERAGETQYF. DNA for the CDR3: TGCAGTGAACGAGCTGGAGAGACCCAGTACTTC.

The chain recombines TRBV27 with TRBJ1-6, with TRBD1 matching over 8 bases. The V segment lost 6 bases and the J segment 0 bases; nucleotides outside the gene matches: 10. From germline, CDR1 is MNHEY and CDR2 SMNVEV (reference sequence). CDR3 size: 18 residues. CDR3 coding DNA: TGTGCCAGCAGCTCAGCAGGGGGCCAAAGCTCCTATAATTCACCCCTCCACTTT. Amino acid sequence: CASSSAGGQSSYNSPLHF.

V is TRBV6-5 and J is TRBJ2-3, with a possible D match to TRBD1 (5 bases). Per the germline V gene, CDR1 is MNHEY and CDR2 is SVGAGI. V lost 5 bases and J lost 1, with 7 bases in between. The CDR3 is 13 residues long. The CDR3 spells CASSKQGTDTQYF. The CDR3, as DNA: TGTGCCAGCAGTAAACAGGGCACAGATACGCAGTATTTT.

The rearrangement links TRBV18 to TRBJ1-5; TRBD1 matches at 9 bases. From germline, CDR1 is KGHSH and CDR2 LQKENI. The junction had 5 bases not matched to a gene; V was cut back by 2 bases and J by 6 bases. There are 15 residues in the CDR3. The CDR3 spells CASSPNRGQGQPQHF. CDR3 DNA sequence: TGTGCCAGCTCACCAAACAGGGGGCAGGGTCAGCCCCAGCATTTT.

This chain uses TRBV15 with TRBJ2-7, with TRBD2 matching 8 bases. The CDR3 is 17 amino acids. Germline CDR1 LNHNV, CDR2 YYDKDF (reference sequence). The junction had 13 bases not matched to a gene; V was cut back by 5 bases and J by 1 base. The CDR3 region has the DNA TGTGCCACCAGCGGAGCGGGGGAACTAGGAGGGTCCTACGAGCAGTACTTC. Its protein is CATSGAGELGGSYEQYF.

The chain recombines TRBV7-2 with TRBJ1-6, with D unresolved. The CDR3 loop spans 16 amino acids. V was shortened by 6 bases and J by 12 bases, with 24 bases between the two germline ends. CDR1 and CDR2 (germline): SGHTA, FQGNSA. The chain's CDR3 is CASSLAGANGPGPLHF. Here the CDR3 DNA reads TGTGCCAGCAGTCTAGCCGGCGCCAATGGGCCGGGACCCCTCCACTTT.

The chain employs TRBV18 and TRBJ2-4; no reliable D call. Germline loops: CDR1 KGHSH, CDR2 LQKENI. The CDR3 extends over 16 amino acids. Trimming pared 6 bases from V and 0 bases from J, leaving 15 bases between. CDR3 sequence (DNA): TGTGCCAGCTCGCCCTCTGTTGGCCTAGCCAAAAACATTCAGTACTTC. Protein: CASSPSVGLAKNIQYF.

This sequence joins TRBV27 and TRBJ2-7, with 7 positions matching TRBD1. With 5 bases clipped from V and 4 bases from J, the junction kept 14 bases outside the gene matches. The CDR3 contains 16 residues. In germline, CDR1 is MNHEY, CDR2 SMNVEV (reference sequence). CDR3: CASSPSQSGTEYEQYF. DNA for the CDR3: TGTGCCAGCAGTCCAAGCCAATCCGGGACAGAGTACGAGCAGTACTTC.

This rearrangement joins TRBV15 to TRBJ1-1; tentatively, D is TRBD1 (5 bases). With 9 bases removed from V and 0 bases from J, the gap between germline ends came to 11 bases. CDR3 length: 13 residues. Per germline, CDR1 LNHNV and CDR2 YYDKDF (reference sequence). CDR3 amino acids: CATQGPMNTEAFF. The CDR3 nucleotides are TGTGCCACGCAGGGCCCGATGAACACTGAAGCTTTCTTT.

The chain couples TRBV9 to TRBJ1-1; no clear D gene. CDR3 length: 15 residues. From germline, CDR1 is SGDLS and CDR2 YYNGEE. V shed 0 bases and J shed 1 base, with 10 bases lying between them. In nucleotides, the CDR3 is TGTGCCAGCAGCGTAGGGGTGGCGGGGAACACTGAAGCTTTCTTT. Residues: CASSVGVAGNTEAFF.